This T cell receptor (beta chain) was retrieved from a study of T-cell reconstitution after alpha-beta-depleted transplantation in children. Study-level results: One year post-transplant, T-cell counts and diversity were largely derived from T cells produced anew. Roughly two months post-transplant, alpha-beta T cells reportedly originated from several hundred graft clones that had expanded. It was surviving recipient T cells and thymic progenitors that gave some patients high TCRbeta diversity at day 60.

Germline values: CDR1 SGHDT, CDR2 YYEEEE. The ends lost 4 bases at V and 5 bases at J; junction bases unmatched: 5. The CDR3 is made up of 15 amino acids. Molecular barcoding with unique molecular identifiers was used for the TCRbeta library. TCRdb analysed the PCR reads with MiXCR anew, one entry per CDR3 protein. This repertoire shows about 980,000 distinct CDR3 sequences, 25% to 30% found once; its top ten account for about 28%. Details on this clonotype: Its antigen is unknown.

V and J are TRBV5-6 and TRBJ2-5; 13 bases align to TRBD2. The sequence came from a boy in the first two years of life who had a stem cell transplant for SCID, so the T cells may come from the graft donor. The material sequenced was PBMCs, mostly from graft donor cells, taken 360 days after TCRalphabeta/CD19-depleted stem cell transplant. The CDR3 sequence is CASSPGLAGVETQYF. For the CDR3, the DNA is TGTGCCAGCAGCCCTGGACTAGCGGGGGTGGAGACCCAGTACTTC.